The rows below give T cell receptor beta chains drawn from one sample of a study of shared clonotypes between healthy human individuals. Only in-frame clones appear in the TCRdb table, and some are missing; sequencing was by immunoSEQ multiplex PCR. The repertoire holds under 700,000 clones, roughly 95% seen once, with 0.095% to 0.14% in the top ten. Material for sequencing was naive CD8+ T cells sorted from blood. The receptors here all came from a woman aged 30 to 39 in good health. The CDR3 runs from the conserved cysteine through the conserved F or W. Fields, in order: J gene, V gene, CDR3 length, CDR3 protein.

TRBJ1-1 | TRBV25-1 | 12 | CASSEWGQEAFF
TRBJ2-6 | TRBV7-9 | 13 | CASIHSGANVLTF
TRBJ2-1 | TRBV6-5 | 15 | CASSYGQGTYNEQFF
TRBJ2-7 | TRBV5-4 | 14 | CASSSEGLTYEQYF
TRBJ1-3 | TRBV2 | 16 | CASRRLTGGYGNTIYF
TRBJ1-3 | TRBV13 | 15 | CASSLRSGLGNTIYF
TRBJ1-5 | TRBV2 | 15 | CASSDTGEGNQPQHF
TRBJ2-5 | TRBV30 | 13 | CAWARDGEETQYF
TRBJ2-7 | TRBV28 | 14 | CASSFFSQAYEQYF
TRBJ2-1 | TRBV9 | 15 | CASSALGDGYNEQFF
TRBJ2-3 | TRBV27 | 14 | CASSLVLGTDTQYF
TRBJ2-5 | TRBV5-1 | 15 | CASSPDSTVGETQYF
TRBJ1-2 | TRBV27 | 13 | CASAPGQPYGYTF
TRBJ2-7 | TRBV15 | 20 | CATSRDPQTQGNQFSYEQYF
TRBJ1-2 | TRBV6-1 | 12 | CASRDSLYGYTF
TRBJ2-2 | TRBV11-2 | 16 | CASSFASGRANGELFF
TRBJ2-1 | TRBV14 | 15 | CASSLQGGSYNEQFF
TRBJ1-1 | TRBV5-1 | 14 | CASSLAPGPTEAFF
TRBJ1-1 | TRBV6-5 | 15 | CASSYAVVGGTEAFF
TRBJ1-2 | TRBV29-1 | 13 | CSAWRGMRDGYTF
TRBJ2-1 | TRBV19 | 15 | CASSPRRGLYNEQFF
TRBJ1-3 | TRBV10-3 | 16 | CAISESQGVTGNTIYF
TRBJ2-1 | TRBV29-1 | 15 | CSVEGVLAGGNEQFF
TRBJ2-7 | TRBV28 | 16 | CASSSLDLTVSYEQYF
TRBJ1-1 | TRBV5-6 | 13 | CASSLNLDDEAFF
TRBJ1-5 | TRBV28 | 13 | CASRRPGHQPQHF
TRBJ2-1 | TRBV5-1 | 17 | CASSPGPGEGSYNEQFF
TRBJ1-1 | TRBV2 | 13 | CASIQLLGTEAFF